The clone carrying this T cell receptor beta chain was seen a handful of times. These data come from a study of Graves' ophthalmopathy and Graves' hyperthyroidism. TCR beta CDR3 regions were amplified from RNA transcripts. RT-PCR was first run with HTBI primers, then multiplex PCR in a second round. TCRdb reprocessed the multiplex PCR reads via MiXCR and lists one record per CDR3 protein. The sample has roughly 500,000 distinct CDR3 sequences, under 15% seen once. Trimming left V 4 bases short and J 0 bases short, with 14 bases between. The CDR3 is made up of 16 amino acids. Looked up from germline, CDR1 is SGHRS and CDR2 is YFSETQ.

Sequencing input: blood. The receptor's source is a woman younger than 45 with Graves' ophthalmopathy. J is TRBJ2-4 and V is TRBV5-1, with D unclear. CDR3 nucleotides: TGCGCCAGCAGCGAGGTGTCGACCCTAGCCAAAAACATTCAGTACTTC. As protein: CASSEVSTLAKNIQYF.